The T cell receptor (beta chain) under discussion was sequenced for a study of blood T cell repertoires in COVID-19. Turning to the study itself: Samples taken during acute and convalescent COVID-19 were collected in the United States, Italy and Spain. PBMCs, B-cell-depleted T cells, or T cells provided the cDNA or gDNA that made up the material.

The germline V gene encodes CDR1 SGHVS and CDR2 FNYEAQ. The CDR3 totals 13 residues. Trimming stripped 2 bases from V and 9 bases from J, with 11 bases between. In the authors' methods: Scientists estimated how many nucleated cells there were by amplifying reference gene primers. TCRdb's table, derived via immunoSEQ multiplex PCR, lists solely in-frame clones and lacks some. The D gene and trimming were derived from the DNA, and the V and J assignments and clone size from that table. The sample includes roughly 230,000 clones, 80% to 90% seen only once; the top ten take roughly 5%. V gene TRBV7-6 combines with J gene TRBJ2-1; possible D gene TRBD2, 6 bases. The specimen sequenced was peripheral blood. The origin of this receptor is a woman aged 40 to 50 who had recovered from COVID-19. The CDR3 is CASSLKRAGEQFF. Written as DNA, the CDR3 is TGTGCCAGCAGCTTAAAGAGAGCGGGTGAGCAGTTCTTC.